The present T cell receptor (beta chain) was sequenced within a study of T cell responses to AZD1222 COVID-19 vaccine. Germline assignment: CDR1 SNHLY and CDR2 FYNNEI. This CDR3 spans 14 amino acids. For this clone: A read error may produce the germline difference seen at one junction end.

Here immunoSEQ multiplex PCR was the method, and the copy in TCRdb shows in-frame clones only, minus some. The sample lists about 120,000 clones; around nine tenths were seen once. The specimen was peripheral blood, collected on day 0 of AZD1222 vaccination. This chain joins TRBV2 and TRBJ1-5, with D maybe TRBD1 (6 bases). This clonotype originated in an adult in good health. CDR3 sequence (DNA): TGTGCCAGCAGTGCCCTGGGGGGCAACCAGCCCCAGCATTTT. Translating gives CASSALGGNQPQHF.